A selection of T cell receptor beta chains follows, all from one sample in a study of T cells after yellow fever vaccination. MiXCR was run by TCRdb on the 5' RACE reads, yielding one entry per CDR3 protein. The table has under 350,000 distinct CDR3 sequences, approximately 4% seen once; the top ten hold roughly 24%. Sequencing used PBMCs, obtained 5 days after the yellow fever booster vaccination. The receptors stem from a man between 18 and 29 years old who received the YFV17D yellow fever vaccine. Both conserved end residues are part of each CDR3. Each record gives: J gene, D gene, clone size, V gene, CDR3 protein, CDR3 DNA. D genes are given only for firm matches. Some rows have no size entry. The others give once, few or many, or a class for an expanded clone.

>TRBJ2-4|TRBD2|many|TRBV9
CASSVAGGPKNIQYF
TGTGCCAGCAGCGTAGCGGGGGGGCCCAAAAACATTCAGTACTTC
>TRBJ1-2|TRBD1|few|TRBV5-1
CASSLQGAGDGYTF
TGCGCCAGCAGCCTACAGGGGGCTGGCGATGGCTACACCTTC
>TRBJ1-4|TRBD1|few|TRBV18
CASSLGTDEKLFF
TGTGCCAGCTCACTTGGGACAGATGAAAAACTGTTTTTT
>TRBJ1-6|NA|NA|TRBV5-1
CASSLGHNSPLHF
TGCGCCAGCAGCCTGGGCCATAATTCACCCCTCCACTTT
>TRBJ1-1|TRBD1|NA|TRBV10-1
CASSEEGATEAFF
TGCGCCAGCAGTGAGGAGGGGGCTACTGAAGCTTTCTTT
>TRBJ2-3|TRBD2|NA|TRBV5-1
CASSLSSGRAGAAVGTDTQYF
TGCGCCAGCAGCTTGAGTTCGGGTCGAGCGGGGGCGGCCGTTGGCACAGATACGCAGTATTTT
>TRBJ2-1|TRBD1|few|TRBV5-1
CASSLWDRGDEQFF
TGCGCCAGCAGCTTGTGGGACAGGGGTGATGAGCAGTTCTTC
>TRBJ1-2|TRBD1|NA|TRBV30
CAWNAIPGTGGNYGYTF
TGTGCCTGGAATGCTATCCCCGGGACAGGGGGCAACTATGGCTACACCTTC
>TRBJ1-6|NA|many|TRBV4-2
CASSRADTYNSPLHF
TGTGCCAGCAGCCGAGCCGACACGTATAATTCACCCCTCCACTTT
>TRBJ2-3|TRBD1|few|TRBV11-2
CASSRGTGLTDTQYF
TGTGCCAGCAGCCGCGGGACAGGGCTCACAGATACGCAGTATTTT
>TRBJ2-3|NA|NA|TRBV5-1
CASSLGQAIDTQYF
TGCGCCAGCAGCTTGGGGCAGGCGATAGATACGCAGTATTTT
>TRBJ2-3|TRBD2|NA|TRBV6-2/TRBV6-3
CASSYSGTIDGNTQYF
TGTGCCAGCAGTTACTCCGGGACTATAGACGGGAATACGCAGTATTTT
>TRBJ2-2|TRBD2|many|TRBV12-3/TRBV12-4
CASSQRLAGTGELFF
TGTGCCAGCAGTCAAAGACTAGCGGGGACCGGGGAGCTGTTTTTT
>TRBJ2-1|TRBD1|few|TRBV20-1
CSAPRDRGGEQFF
TGCAGTGCGCCAAGGGACAGGGGTGGAGAGCAGTTCTTC
>TRBJ2-7|TRBD2|NA|TRBV5-1
CASSPVAGDSYEQYF
TGCGCCAGCAGCCCGGTTGCGGGGGACTCCTACGAGCAGTACTTC
>TRBJ1-1|NA|many|TRBV7-2
CASSQRLDTEAFF
TGTGCCAGCAGCCAAAGATTAGACACTGAAGCTTTCTTT
>TRBJ1-1|TRBD1|few|TRBV4-3
CASSQGKEDRGPGRWTEAFF
TGCGCCAGCAGCCAAGGGAAAGAAGACAGGGGGCCCGGGAGGTGGACTGAAGCTTTCTTT
>TRBJ2-1|NA|NA|TRBV7-6
CASRGQGEQFF
TGTGCCAGCAGAGGACAAGGTGAGCAGTTCTTC
>TRBJ2-1|NA|few|TRBV20-1
CSARGRGRDTNEQFF
TGCAGTGCTAGGGGCCGGGGAAGGGATACGAATGAGCAGTTCTTC
>TRBJ2-2|NA|few|TRBV30
CAWSVDLLLELFF
TGTGCCTGGAGTGTAGATTTACTCCTGGAGCTGTTTTTT
>TRBJ2-1|NA|NA|TRBV11-2
CASSAVVDYNEQFF
TGTGCCAGCAGCGCGGTGGTTGATTACAATGAGCAGTTCTTC
>TRBJ2-7|TRBD1|many|TRBV5-1
CASSLAGTGGLYEQYF
TGCGCCAGCAGCTTGGCCGGGACAGGGGGCCTCTACGAGCAGTACTTC
>TRBJ1-2|TRBD1|few|TRBV12-3/TRBV12-4
CASSFGDSSVYTF
TGTGCCAGCAGTTTCGGGGACAGTAGTGTCTACACCTTC
>TRBJ2-1|TRBD1|NA|TRBV7-3
CASSFKGQGSVEQFF
TGTGCCAGCAGCTTTAAAGGACAGGGGTCGGTGGAGCAGTTCTTC
>TRBJ1-1|NA|few|TRBV11-2
CASSYTGVYLNTEAFF
TGTGCCAGCAGCTACACGGGGGTCTATCTAAACACTGAAGCTTTCTTT
>TRBJ1-4|NA|few|TRBV12-3/TRBV12-4
CASSFPEGEKLFF
TGTGCCAGCAGTTTCCCAGAGGGAGAAAAACTGTTTTTT
>TRBJ2-2|NA|few|TRBV24-1
CATSDFSQITGELFF
TGTGCCACCAGTGATTTTTCACAGATCACCGGGGAGCTGTTTTTT
>TRBJ1-2|TRBD1|few|TRBV6-5
CASSSLGTGDIGRGYTF
TGTGCCAGCAGTTCGCTAGGGACAGGGGATATCGGGCGTGGCTACACCTTC
>TRBJ2-7|NA|NA|TRBV27
CASTARSSSYEQYF
TGTGCCAGCACCGCAAGGTCGAGCTCCTACGAGCAGTACTTC
>TRBJ2-1|TRBD2|NA|TRBV4-3
CASSLTSGGASYNEQFF
TGCGCCAGCAGCCTCACTAGCGGGGGGGCCTCCTACAATGAGCAGTTCTTC
>TRBJ2-2|NA|NA|TRBV24-1
CATSDFWGASTGELFF
TGTGCCACCAGTGATTTCTGGGGGGCGAGCACCGGGGAGCTGTTTTTT
>TRBJ2-1|TRBD2|few|TRBV6-2/TRBV6-3
CASQGTSGYNEQFF
TGTGCCAGCCAGGGGACTAGCGGTTACAATGAGCAGTTCTTC
>TRBJ2-3|NA|NA|TRBV6-5
CASSPPRGNTQYF
TGTGCCAGCAGCCCACCTCGGGGTAATACGCAGTATTTT
>TRBJ2-5|NA|NA|TRBV24-1
CATSGLQETQYF
TGTGCCACTTCGGGACTTCAAGAGACCCAGTACTTC
>TRBJ2-3|NA|many|TRBV29-1
CSVEDPTDTQYF
TGCAGCGTTGAAGACCCCACAGATACGCAGTATTTT
>TRBJ2-1|TRBD2|NA|TRBV9
CASSTGGGTEQFF
TGTGCCAGCAGTACGGGAGGAGGGACTGAGCAGTTCTTC
>TRBJ1-6|TRBD1|few|TRBV27
CASSPGTGDSPLHF
TGTGCCAGCAGTCCCGGGACAGGGGACTCACCCCTCCACTTT
>TRBJ2-3|TRBD2|few|TRBV5-1
CASSWDLTSGGTDTQYF
TGCGCCAGCAGCTGGGATCTGACTAGCGGGGGCACAGATACGCAGTATTTT
>TRBJ2-1|TRBD1|many|TRBV20-1
CSARGTGGSYNEQFF
TGCAGTGCTAGAGGGACAGGGGGCTCCTACAATGAGCAGTTCTTC